The sequence of this T cell receptor (beta chain) was determined in a study of T cell responses to AZD1222 COVID-19 vaccine. Here immunoSEQ multiplex PCR was the method, and the copy in TCRdb shows in-frame clones only, minus some. The profile shows 130,000 or so clones, roughly nine tenths of them singletons. This clone was seen more than once but under ten times. This specimen consisted of peripheral blood, obtained 28 days after the second AZD1222 dose. The TCR was taken from an adult who received the AZD1222 COVID-19 vaccine.

CDR3 in amino acids: CASRAGTGARNEAFF. DNA of the CDR3: TGTGCCAGCAGGGCCGGGACAGGGGCCCGGAATGAAGCTTTCTTT. The V gene is TRBV6-5, the J gene TRBJ1-1; 10 bases align to TRBD1. Germline V lookup: CDR1 MNHEY, CDR2 SVGAGI. The length of the CDR3 is 15 residues. The trim removed 6 bases at V and 7 bases at J, leaving 11 bases unmatched.